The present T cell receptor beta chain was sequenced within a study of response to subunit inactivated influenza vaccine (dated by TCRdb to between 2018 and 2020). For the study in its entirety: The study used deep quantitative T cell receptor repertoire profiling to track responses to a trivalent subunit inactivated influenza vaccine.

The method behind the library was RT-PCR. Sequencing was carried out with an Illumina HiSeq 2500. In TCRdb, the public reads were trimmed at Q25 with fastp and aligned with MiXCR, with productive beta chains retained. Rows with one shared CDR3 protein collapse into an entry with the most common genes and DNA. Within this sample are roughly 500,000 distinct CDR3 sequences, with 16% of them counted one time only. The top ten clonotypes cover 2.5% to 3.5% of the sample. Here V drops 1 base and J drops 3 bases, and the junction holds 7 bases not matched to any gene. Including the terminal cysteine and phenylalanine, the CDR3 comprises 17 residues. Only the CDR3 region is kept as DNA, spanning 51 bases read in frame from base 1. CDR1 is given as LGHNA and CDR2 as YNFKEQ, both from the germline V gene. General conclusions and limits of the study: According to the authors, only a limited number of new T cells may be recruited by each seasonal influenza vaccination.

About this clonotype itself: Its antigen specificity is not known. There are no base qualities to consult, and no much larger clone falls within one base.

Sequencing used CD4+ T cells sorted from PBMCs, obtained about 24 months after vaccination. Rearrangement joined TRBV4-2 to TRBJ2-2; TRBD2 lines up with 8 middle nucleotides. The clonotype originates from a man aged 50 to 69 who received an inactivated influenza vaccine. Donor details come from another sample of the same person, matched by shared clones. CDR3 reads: CASSQGISGKYTGELFF. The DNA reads TGTGCCAGCAGCCAAGGAATTAGCGGGAAGTACACCGGGGAGCTGTTTTTT.